These 14 T cell receptor beta chains share one sample of origin, sequenced in a study of T cell changes during pregnancy in multiple sclerosis. The method was immunoSEQ multiplex PCR; TCRdb's version includes in-frame clones alone and lacks a portion of them. This sample has 80,000 to 100,000 clones, with just over 90% found just once. The input for sequencing was peripheral blood, taken in the second trimester of pregnancy. Every receptor here comes from a female donor in good health, enrolled as a control in a pregnancy study.

V usage is TRBV13 and J usage is TRBJ2-1, with 7 bases identical to TRBD2. The CDR3 spans 14 residues. V dropped 1 base and J dropped 4; count of bases not matched to a gene: 1. Germline CDR1 reads PRHDT; CDR2 reads FYEKMQ (reference sequence). In DNA form, the CDR3 reads TGTGCCAGCAGCTTAGCGGGAGGTTACAATGAGCAGTTCTTC. It translates to CASSLAGGYNEQFF.

V and J are TRBV6-5 and TRBJ2-6, with D unclear. V gave up 3 bases and J gave up 0 bases, with 9 bases separating them. The CDR3 contains 16 residues. Per the germline V gene, CDR1 is MNHEY and CDR2 is SVGAGI. This CDR3 reads CASSYSRSSGANVLTF. CDR3 bases: TGTGCCAGCAGTTATTCCCGGAGCTCTGGGGCCAACGTCCTGACTTTC.

The rearrangement uses TRBV2 and TRBJ2-7, with a tentative D call TRBD1 (5 bases). Germline V gene lookup returns CDR1 SNHLY and CDR2 FYNNEI. The length of the CDR3 is 13 residues. V dropped 8 bases and J dropped 6 bases, with 17 bases sitting between them. CDR3 protein: CASSPGSIGEQYF. The CDR3 DNA reads TGTGCCAGCTCACCAGGGTCGATCGGCGAGCAGTACTTC.

The chain couples TRBV7-6 to TRBJ1-5, with 7 bases that match TRBD1. This CDR3 contains 15 residues. Germline V gives CDR1 SGHVS, CDR2 FNYEAQ. Unmatched junction bases numbered 5, after V lost 5 bases and J lost 1 base. The CDR3 DNA sequence: TGTGCCAGCAGCCCTAGGACAGGCAGCAATCAGCCCCAGCATTTT. Its protein is CASSPRTGSNQPQHF.

This clone turned up a few times. The chain links TRBV27 to TRBJ2-4; 8 bases are a match to TRBD2. Germline assignment: CDR1 MNHEY and CDR2 SMNVEV (reference sequence). V trimming: 0 bases; J trimming: 9 bases; junction bases outside the gene matches: 4. This CDR3 has 14 residues. The CDR3 coding sequence is TGTGCCAGCAGTTTATCGGCGGGGGGAGCCATTCAGTACTTC. Residues: CASSLSAGGAIQYF.

The rearrangement joins TRBV18 to TRBJ1-2; 8 bases are a match to TRBD1. CDR1 KGHSH and CDR2 LQKENI come from the germline V gene. CDR3 size: 14 residues. J lost 8 bases, V lost 2 bases, and 7 bases had no gene match. In DNA, the CDR3 is TGTGCCAGCTCACCAGAAACAGGGGGGCTGGGCTACACCTTC. It encodes CASSPETGGLGYTF.

The V call is TRBV5-1, the J call TRBJ1-2, with D possibly TRBD1 on 5 matching bases. From germline, CDR1 is SGHRS and CDR2 YFSETQ. This CDR3 spans 15 amino acids. V lost 0 bases to trimming and J lost 3 bases, with 12 bases between them. The CDR3 region is CASSLAGRVDYGYTF. In DNA form, the CDR3 reads TGCGCCAGCAGCTTGGCCGGCAGGGTGGACTATGGCTACACCTTC.

The chain couples TRBV7-2 to TRBJ2-7, with D perhaps matching TRBD1 (5 bases). CDR1 is SGHTA, CDR2 FQGNSA, per germline. V was pared by 4 bases and J by 2 bases, with 9 bases between. The CDR3 contains 13 residues. The CDR3 reads CASSSRRAYEQYF. For the CDR3, the DNA is TGTGCCAGCAGCTCCCGCAGGGCCTACGAGCAGTACTTC.

The chain joins TRBV7-2 to TRBJ2-7, with 7 bases lining up with TRBD2. The ends lost 5 bases at V and 2 bases at J; junction bases unmatched: 12. Germline-derived CDR1 and CDR2 are SGHTA and FQGNSA. CDR3 size: 16 residues. The CDR3 is CASSVDSGLPTYEQYF. Here the CDR3 DNA reads TGTGCCAGCAGCGTAGACTCGGGACTACCAACCTACGAGCAGTACTTC.

The V gene is TRBV4-1, the J gene TRBJ2-1, with TRBD2 as a possible D gene (6 bases). The ends were cut back, 4 bases at V and 6 bases at J, with 19 bases in the middle. CDR1 and CDR2 (germline): MGHRA, YSYEKL. The CDR3 spans 16 residues. CDR3 DNA sequence: TGCGCCAGCAGCCCATACGGGACGGGAGTTGGCAATGAGCAGTTCTTC. It encodes CASSPYGTGVGNEQFF.

This chain uses TRBV5-1 with TRBJ2-3; 11 nucleotides agree with TRBD2. J gave up 4 bases and V 2 bases, and 12 bases lay outside the gene matches. This CDR3 contains 18 residues. Per the germline V gene, CDR1 is SGHRS and CDR2 is YFSETQ. CDR3 sequence: CASSFLSRLAGGADTQYF. CDR3 coding DNA: TGCGCCAGCAGCTTCCTCTCCCGGCTAGCGGGAGGAGCAGATACGCAGTATTTT.

There are a few counts of this clone. The chain combines TRBV19 with TRBJ1-4, with TRBD1 matching 7 bases. Germline V lookup: CDR1 LNHDA, CDR2 SQIVND (reference sequence). The length of the CDR3 is 15 residues. J lost 0 bases, V lost 7 bases, and 5 bases had no gene match. The CDR3 loop is CASIGTAATNEKLFF. For the CDR3, the DNA is TGTGCCAGTATTGGGACAGCGGCAACTAATGAAAAACTGTTTTTT. Filled out from reference TRBV19 and TRBJ1-4, the complete variable domain reads DGGITQSPKYLFRKEGQNVTLSCEQNLNHDAMYWYRQDPGQGLRLIYYSQIVNDFQKGDIAEGYSVSREKKESFPLTVTSAQKNPTAFYLCASIGTAATNEKLFFGSGTQLSVL.

This clone was picked up a small number of times. This rearrangement joins TRBV7-9 to TRBJ1-2; 9 bases agree with TRBD1. This CDR3 is built from 14 residues. CDR1 is SEHNR, CDR2 FQNEAQ, per germline (reference sequence). With 2 bases clipped from V and 8 bases from J, the junction kept 6 bases outside the gene matches. The CDR3 sequence: CASSLKGQGGGYTF. CDR3 in DNA: TGTGCCAGCAGCTTAAAGGGACAGGGAGGAGGCTACACCTTC.

This chain links TRBV19 with TRBJ2-2, with TRBD1 matching over 9 bases. J lost 1 base, V lost 6 bases, and 3 bases had no gene match. Germline assignment: CDR1 LNHDA and CDR2 SQIVND (reference sequence). The CDR3 extends over 15 amino acids. The CDR3: CASSWGQGNTGELFF. DNA of the CDR3: TGTGCCAGTAGCTGGGGACAGGGGAACACCGGGGAGCTGTTTTTT.